The rows below give T cell receptor beta chains drawn from one sample of a study of cytomegalovirus exposure and HLA in healthy donors. The data were produced by immunoSEQ multiplex PCR, yet TCRdb's version contains in-frame clones alone and is incomplete. The sample has 90,000 to 150,000 clones; 70% to 80% are singletons. Sequenced material: PBMCs. These receptors all stem from a woman aged 40 to 55 in good health and CMV-seropositive. Each CDR3 is given with its conserved first and last residue. The order of the fields is D gene, clone size, V gene, J gene, CDR3 DNA, CDR3 protein. D genes are given only for firm matches. Where a row states a size, it is once, few, many or the class of an expanded clone; other rows omit it.

>-|once|TRBV7-9|TRBJ1-1
TGTGCCAGCAGCCCCCCGTGGGAGCGGCGGAACACTGAAGCTTTCTTT
CASSPPWERRNTEAFF
>TRBD1|-|TRBV5-1|TRBJ1-4
TGCGCCAGCAGCTTGCAGGGGACAGTTAATGAAAAACTGTTTTTT
CASSLQGTVNEKLFF
>-|once|TRBV19|TRBJ1-4
TGTGCCAGTAGTGTGGCGGGGGAAAAACTGTTTTTT
CASSVAGEKLFF
>TRBD1|-|TRBV18|TRBJ1-1
TGTGCCAGCTCCACGTCTCCGGACAGGCGTGAAGCTTTCTTT
CASSTSPDRREAFF
>-|few|TRBV9|TRBJ2-7
TGTGCCAGCAGCGTAGAGGCAGGAAACTACGAGCAGTACTTC
CASSVEAGNYEQYF
>-|-|TRBV2|TRBJ1-6
TGTGCCAGCAGTGAAGGGTCCGCAGGGGTGGCCTATAATTCACCCCTCCACTTT
CASSEGSAGVAYNSPLHF
>TRBD2|-|TRBV10-1|TRBJ2-3
TGCGCCAGCAGTGAGTCCCGGGGGGAGACAGATACGCAGTATTTT
CASSESRGETDTQYF
>-|-|TRBV12-5|TRBJ1-1
TGTGCTAGTGGTACTGCCCGTCGGTCTTTGAACACTGAAGCTTTCTTT
CASGTARRSLNTEAFF
>-|once|TRBV18|TRBJ2-5
TGTGCCAGCTCACGGGGGGAAGAGACCCAGTACTTC
CASSRGEETQYF
>-|-|TRBV6-5|TRBJ1-5
TGTGCCAGCAGTGGGGGCAGAAAAGGTCAGCCCCAGCATTTT
CASSGGRKGQPQHF
>TRBD1|-|TRBV11-2|TRBJ2-7
TGTGCCAGCAGGCGCCCGGGACAGATCTACGAGCAGTACTTC
CASRRPGQIYEQYF
>-|-|TRBV2|TRBJ1-2
TGTGCCAGCAGTCTACGCCGAGCCTATTATGGCTACACCTTC
CASSLRRAYYGYTF
>-|few|TRBV7-9|TRBJ2-7
TGTTCCAGCAGCTTCGCAGGGGGGTCATCCTACGAGCAGTACTTC
CSSSFAGGSSYEQYF
>-|-|TRBV2|TRBJ1-3
TGTGCCAGACGGACGGGGGGACCTGGAAACACCATATATTTT
CARRTGGPGNTIYF
>TRBD1|-|TRBV7-8|TRBJ1-1
TGTGCCAGCAGCAACCGACAGGGAAACACTGAAGCTTTCTTT
CASSNRQGNTEAFF
>-|-|TRBV7-9|TRBJ2-3
TGTGCCAGCAGCTTAGAGAGGGGGGGGCGCTCAGATACGCAGTATTTT
CASSLERGGRSDTQYF
>-|-|TRBV11-2|TRBJ1-3
TGTGCCAGCAGCTTAGATCCGGGGGGAAACACCATATATTTT
CASSLDPGGNTIYF
>-|-|TRBV4-1|TRBJ1-2
TGCGCCAGCAGCCAAGTCTCACAGGGTCGTGGCTACACCTTC
CASSQVSQGRGYTF
>TRBD2|-|TRBV6-1|TRBJ2-7
TGTGCCAGCAGAGAACGACTAGCGGGGGGCCGATCCTACGAGCAGTACTTC
CASRERLAGGRSYEQYF
>TRBD1|-|TRBV5-3|TRBJ2-2
TGTGCCAGAAGAACCACCGGACAGGGGGTGAACACCGGGGAGCTGTTTTTT
CARRTTGQGVNTGELFF
>TRBD2|-|TRBV30|TRBJ2-5
TGTGCCTGGGGGAGGGGATACCAAGAGACCCAGTACTTC
CAWGRGYQETQYF
>-|-|TRBV7-9|TRBJ2-7
TGTGCCAGCAGCTTGGGCAACCTTCAATCCTACGAGCAGTACTTC
CASSLGNLQSYEQYF
>TRBD2|-|TRBV19|TRBJ2-7
TGTGCCAGTAGTATATCATTAGCGGGGCTACCCTACGAGCAGTACTTC
CASSISLAGLPYEQYF
>-|few|TRBV7-8|TRBJ2-5
TGTGCCAGCAGCTTATCCCCTGCCAGAGAGACCCAGTACTTC
CASSLSPARETQYF
>-|-|TRBV6-1|TRBJ1-4
TGTGCCAGCAGTGGAGCGGTTAGGGGAAGTGAAAAACTGTTTTTT
CASSGAVRGSEKLFF
>-|few|TRBV11-3|TRBJ2-6
TGTGCCAGCAGCTCAGGGGCTTACGGGGCCAACGTCCTGACTTTC
CASSSGAYGANVLTF
>-|-|TRBV28|TRBJ1-5
TGTGCCAGCCGACCGGGGTCGATAGAGCCCCAGCATTTT
CASRPGSIEPQHF
>-|few|TRBV5-1|TRBJ2-5
TGCGCCAGCAGTCCTGGGGGGGCCCAAGAGACCCAGTACTTC
CASSPGGAQETQYF
>-|-|TRBV5-4|TRBJ1-1
TGTGCCAGCAGCTTGCAGAACACTGAAGCTTTCTTT
CASSLQNTEAFF
>-|-|TRBV5-4|TRBJ2-3
TGTGCCAGCAGCTTGGATTCGCGGAGCACAGATACGCAGTATTTT
CASSLDSRSTDTQYF
>-|-|TRBV5-1|TRBJ2-7
TGCGCCAGCAGCTTCTTCTACGAGCAGTACTTC
CASSFFYEQYF
>-|-|TRBV6-4|TRBJ1-5
TGTGCCAGCAGTGACACCGACCGCGGGACCCCCACACATTTT
CASSDTDRGTPTHF
>-|-|TRBV6-1|TRBJ2-1
TGTGCCAGCAGTGGGAGCTCCTACAATGAGCAGTTCTTC
CASSGSSYNEQFF
>-|-|TRBV19|TRBJ1-4
TGTGCCAGTACCACCGTAACCCGGGGTCGTGAAAAACTGTTTTTT
CASTTVTRGREKLFF
>-|many|TRBV5-6|TRBJ2-6
TGTGCCAGCAGCGTATGGAGCTCTGGGGCCAACGTCCTGACTTTC
CASSVWSSGANVLTF
>-|few|TRBV20-1|TRBJ1-1
TGCAGTGCTAGTAGGGGCTCTGAAGCTTTCTTT
CSASRGSEAFF
>-|few|TRBV5-4|TRBJ2-6
TGTGCCAGCAGCTTGAGCCCGAGGCGCTCTGGGGCCAACGTCCTGACTTTC
CASSLSPRRSGANVLTF
>-|few|TRBV5-1|TRBJ1-5
TGCGCCAGCAGCTTGGGGACAGACAGCAATCAGCCCCAGCATTTT
CASSLGTDSNQPQHF
>TRBD1|-|TRBV5-1|TRBJ1-2
TGCGCCAGCAGCTCAGGACAGGGGGAAGATGGCTACACCTTC
CASSSGQGEDGYTF
>TRBD1|-|TRBV12-5|TRBJ1-1
TGTGCTAGTGGTCGAAGGGACAGGGAGGGTGAAGCTTTCTTT
CASGRRDREGEAFF
>-|few|TRBV2|TRBJ1-2
TGTGCCAGCAGTGGAGACAGCGTTGGCTACACCTTC
CASSGDSVGYTF
>-|-|TRBV6-5|TRBJ1-2
TGTGCCAGCATCGGTACCAATAACTATGGCTACACCTTC
CASIGTNNYGYTF
>TRBD1|once|TRBV5-4|TRBJ2-7
TGTGCCAGCAGCTTCCCCGGGACAGGGCCTCTAACAACCTGGGAGCAGTACTTC
CASSFPGTGPLTTWEQYF
>TRBD1|few|TRBV27|TRBJ1-1
TGTGCCAGCAGTCATGACAGGGGCACTGAAGCTTTCTTT
CASSHDRGTEAFF
>TRBD1|-|TRBV5-3|TRBJ2-7
TGTGCCAGAAGCTCCCGGGACAGGGACTCCTACGAGCAGTACTTC
CARSSRDRDSYEQYF
>-|-|TRBV5-1|TRBJ1-2
TGCGCCAGCAGCTTGATGGAAGCAGGGGACTATGGCTACACCTTC
CASSLMEAGDYGYTF
>-|-|TRBV5-4|TRBJ1-5
TGTGCCAGCAGCTTGGGGACAGATAGCAATCAGCCCCAGCATTTT
CASSLGTDSNQPQHF
>-|-|TRBV7-8|TRBJ2-1
TGTGCCAGCAGCTTAAACTCGGGGGGCCCCCACAATGAGCAGTTCTTC
CASSLNSGGPHNEQFF
>-|few|TRBV18|TRBJ1-2
TGTGCCAGCTCACCATCGGGGGAGGGCTACACCTTC
CASSPSGEGYTF
>-|-|TRBV7-9|TRBJ2-7
TGTTCCGTGGGGGGGGCTTCCTACGAGCAGTACTTC
CSVGGASYEQYF
>-|-|TRBV7-2|TRBJ1-1
TGTGCCAGCAGCTCAGGAGGGACTGAAGCTTTCTTT
CASSSGGTEAFF
>TRBD1|once|TRBV19|TRBJ1-1
TGTGCCAGTAGTACTATGACAGGGGAAACTGAAGCTTTCTTT
CASSTMTGETEAFF
>-|-|TRBV7-9|TRBJ1-2
TGTGCCAGCAGCCCGGAGGCGTCACCTATTGGCTACACCTTC
CASSPEASPIGYTF
>TRBD1|few|TRBV5-1|TRBJ2-7
TGCGCCAGCAGTCCCTCAGGGGGACCTACCTACGAGCAGTACTTC
CASSPSGGPTYEQYF
>TRBD1|-|TRBV5-4|TRBJ2-3
TGTGCCAGCAGCTTCACGGGGACAGGTTCAGATACGCAGTATTTT
CASSFTGTGSDTQYF
>-|once|TRBV28|TRBJ1-3
TGTGCCAGTACCGGACGGGGCTCTGGAAACACCATATATTTT
CASTGRGSGNTIYF
>-|-|TRBV2|TRBJ2-5
TGTGCCAGCAGTCTTACTAGACCCCCGGCGACCCAGTACTTC
CASSLTRPPATQYF